This T cell receptor (beta chain) was sequenced for a study of response to subunit inactivated influenza vaccine. Broader study findings: It was the authors' suggestion that each seasonal influenza vaccination recruits few new T cells.

Germline V gives CDR1 SEHNR, CDR2 FQNEAQ (reference sequence). This CDR3 region has 13 residues. Trimming left V 5 bases short and J 3 bases short, with 11 bases between. From the RT-PCR reads, TCRdb called clonotypes with MiXCR, one entry per CDR3 protein. Of 700,000 to 900,000 distinct CDR3 sequences listed, around 20% are singletons. A note on this clonotype: The target antigen is unknown.

The chain has TRBV7-9 and TRBJ2-7, with D possibly matching TRBD2 (6 bases). This sequence originates from a man aged 45 to 65 who received an inactivated influenza vaccine. The sequencing here drew on PBMCs from blood, taken about 5 days after vaccination. CDR3 coding DNA: TGTGCCAGCAGCACCGGGAGCCGCTACGAGCAGTACTTC. Its translation: CASSTGSRYEQYF.